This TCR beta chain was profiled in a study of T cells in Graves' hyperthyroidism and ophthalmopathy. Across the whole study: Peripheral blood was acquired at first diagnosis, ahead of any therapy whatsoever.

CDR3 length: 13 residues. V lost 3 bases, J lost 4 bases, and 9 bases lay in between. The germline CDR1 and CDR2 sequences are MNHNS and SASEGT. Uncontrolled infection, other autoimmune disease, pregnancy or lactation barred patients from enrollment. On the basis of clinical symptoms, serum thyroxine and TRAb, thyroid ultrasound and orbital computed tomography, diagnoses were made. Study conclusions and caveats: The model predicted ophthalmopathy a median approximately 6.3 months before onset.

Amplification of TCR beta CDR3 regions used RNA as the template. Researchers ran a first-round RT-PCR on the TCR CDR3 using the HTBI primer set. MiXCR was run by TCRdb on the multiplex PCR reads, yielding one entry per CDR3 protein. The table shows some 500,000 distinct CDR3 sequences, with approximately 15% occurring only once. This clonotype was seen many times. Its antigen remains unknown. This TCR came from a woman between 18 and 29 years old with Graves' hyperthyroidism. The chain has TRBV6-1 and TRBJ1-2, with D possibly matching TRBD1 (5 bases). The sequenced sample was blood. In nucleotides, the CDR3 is TGTGCCAGCAGTGAGGGGGTTACCTATGGCTACACCTTC. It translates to CASSEGVTYGYTF.